The count of the clone carrying this T cell receptor (beta chain) is one. Its antigen is still unknown. CDR1 and CDR2 (germline): LNHDA, SQIVND (reference sequence). The CDR3 contains 15 residues. The germline V and J ends were trimmed by 3 bases and 6 bases, with 15 bases remaining between them. This sample's time point: baseline pretreatment blood. Treatment: 15 Gy SBRT to primary tumor, nephrectomy 4 weeks later. Clear cell pathology was present in this patient's renal cell carcinoma. This sample is part of a study of radiation and T cells in renal cell carcinoma. As for the study in general: Nephrectomy followed 15 Gy stereotactic body radiation by 4 weeks. Notes on the study in general: In blood, top tumor clones expanded by 2 weeks, shrinking by 4.

Data came from immunoSEQ multiplex PCR; TCRdb stores just in-frame clones and leaves some out. The table lists 50,000 to 75,000 clones, roughly three quarters of them singletons. This TCR was recovered from a man in his sixties with renal cell carcinoma. This specimen was blood, taken from a patient whose treatment included radiotherapy and nephrectomy. The chain combines TRBV19 with TRBJ2-1, with D possibly being TRBD1 (5 bases). This chain's CDR3 is CASSIRRQRGNEQFF. For the CDR3, the DNA is TGTGCCAGTAGTATTAGGAGACAGCGAGGCAATGAGCAGTTCTTC.